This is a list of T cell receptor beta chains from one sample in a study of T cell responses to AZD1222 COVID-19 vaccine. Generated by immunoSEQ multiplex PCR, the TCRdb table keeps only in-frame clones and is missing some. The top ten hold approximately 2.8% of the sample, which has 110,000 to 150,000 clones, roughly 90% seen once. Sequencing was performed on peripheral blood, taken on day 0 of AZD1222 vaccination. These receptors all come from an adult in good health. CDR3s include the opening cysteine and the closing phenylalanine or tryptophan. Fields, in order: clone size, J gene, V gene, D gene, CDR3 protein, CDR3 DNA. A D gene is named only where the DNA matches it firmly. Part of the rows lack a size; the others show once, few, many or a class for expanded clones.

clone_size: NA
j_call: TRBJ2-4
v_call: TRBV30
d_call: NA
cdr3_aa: CALLVTSLGNIQYF
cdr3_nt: TGTGCCTTGTTAGTTACTAGTTTGGGAAACATTCAGTACTTC

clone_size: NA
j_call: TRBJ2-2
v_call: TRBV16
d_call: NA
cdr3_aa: CASSQLPGTGELFF
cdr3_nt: TGTGCCAGCAGCCAATTGCCCGGCACCGGGGAGCTGTTTTTT

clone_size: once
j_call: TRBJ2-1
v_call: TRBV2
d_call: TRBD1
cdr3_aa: CASSGDRSYSSYNEQFF
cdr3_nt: TGTGCCAGCAGTGGGGACAGGAGTTACAGCTCCTACAATGAGCAGTTCTTC

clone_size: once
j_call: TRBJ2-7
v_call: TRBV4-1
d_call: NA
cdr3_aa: CASSHLTDRSNEQYF
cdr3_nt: TGCGCCAGCAGCCACTTAACTGACAGGTCCAACGAGCAGTACTTC

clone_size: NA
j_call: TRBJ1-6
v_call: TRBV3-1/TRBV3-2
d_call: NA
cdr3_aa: CASSQVREESPLHF
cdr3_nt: TGTGCCAGCAGCCAAGTGAGAGAGGAATCACCCCTCCACTTT

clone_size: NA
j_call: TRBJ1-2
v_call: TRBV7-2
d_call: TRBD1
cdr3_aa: CASSWDGQGALRTF
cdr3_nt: TGTGCCAGCAGCTGGGATGGACAGGGAGCTCTGAGGACCTTC

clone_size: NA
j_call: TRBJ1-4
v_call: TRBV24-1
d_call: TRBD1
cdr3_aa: CATSERQGTLEKLFF
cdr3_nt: TGTGCCACCAGTGAAAGACAGGGGACTCTTGAAAAACTGTTTTTT

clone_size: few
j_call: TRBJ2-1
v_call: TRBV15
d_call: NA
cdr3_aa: CATKSNEQFF
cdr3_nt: TGTGCCACCAAGTCCAATGAGCAGTTCTTC

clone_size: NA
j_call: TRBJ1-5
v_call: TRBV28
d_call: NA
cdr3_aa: CASSSDSFVAQHF
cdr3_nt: TGTGCCAGCAGTTCGGATAGTTTTGTGGCCCAGCATTTT

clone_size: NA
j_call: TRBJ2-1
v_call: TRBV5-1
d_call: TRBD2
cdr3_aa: CASSGGTSGPYNEQFF
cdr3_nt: TGCGCCAGCAGCGGAGGGACTAGCGGACCCTACAATGAGCAGTTCTTC

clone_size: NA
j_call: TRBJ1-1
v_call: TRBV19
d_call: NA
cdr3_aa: CASSLLGGNTEAFF
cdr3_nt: TGTGCCAGTAGTCTCCTGGGGGGGAACACTGAAGCTTTCTTT

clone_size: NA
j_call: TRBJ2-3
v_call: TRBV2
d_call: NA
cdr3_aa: CATQRDTDTQYF
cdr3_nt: TGTGCCACCCAGAGGGACACAGATACGCAGTATTTT

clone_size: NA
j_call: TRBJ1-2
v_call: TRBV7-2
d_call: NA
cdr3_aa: CASSILDSSNYGYTF
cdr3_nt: TGTGCCAGCAGCATATTGGACAGTTCTAACTATGGCTACACCTTC

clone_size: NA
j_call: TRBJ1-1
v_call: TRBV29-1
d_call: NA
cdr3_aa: CSVGGGTEAFF
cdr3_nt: TGCAGCGTTGGGGGGGGGACTGAAGCTTTCTTT

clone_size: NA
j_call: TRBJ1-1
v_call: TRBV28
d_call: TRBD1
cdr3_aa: CASSQDRGRTNTEAFF
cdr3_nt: TGTGCCAGCAGCCAGGACAGGGGACGGACGAACACTGAAGCTTTCTTT

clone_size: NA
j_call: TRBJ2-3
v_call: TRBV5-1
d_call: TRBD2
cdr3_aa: CASSLGRMKRGAADTQYF
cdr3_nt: TGCGCCAGCAGCTTGGGAAGGATGAAGCGGGGGGCCGCAGATACGCAGTATTTT

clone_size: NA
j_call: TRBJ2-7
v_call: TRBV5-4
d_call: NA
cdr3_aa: CASSLGGAGPAYEQYF
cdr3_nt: TGTGCCAGCAGCTTGGGGGGAGCGGGTCCGGCCTACGAGCAGTACTTC

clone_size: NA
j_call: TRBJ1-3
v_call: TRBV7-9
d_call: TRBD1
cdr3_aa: CASSPGQPPASGNTIYF
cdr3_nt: TGTGCCAGCAGCCCGGGACAGCCTCCCGCCTCTGGAAACACCATATATTTT

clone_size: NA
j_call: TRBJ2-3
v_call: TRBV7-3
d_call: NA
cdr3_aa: CASSRGADTQYF
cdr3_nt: TGTGCCAGCAGCCGGGGAGCAGATACGCAGTATTTT

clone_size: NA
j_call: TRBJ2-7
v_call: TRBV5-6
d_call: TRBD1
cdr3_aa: CASSEGTGFYEQYF
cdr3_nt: TGTGCCAGCAGTGAGGGGACAGGGTTCTACGAGCAGTACTTC

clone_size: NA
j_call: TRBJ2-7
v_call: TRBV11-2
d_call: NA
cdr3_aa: CASSFSSWEQYF
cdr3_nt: TGTGCCAGCAGCTTCTCCAGTTGGGAGCAGTACTTC

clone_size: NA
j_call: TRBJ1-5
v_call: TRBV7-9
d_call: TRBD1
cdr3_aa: CASSSPGQGSPQHF
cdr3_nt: TGTGCCAGCAGCTCCCCGGGACAGGGATCGCCCCAGCATTTT

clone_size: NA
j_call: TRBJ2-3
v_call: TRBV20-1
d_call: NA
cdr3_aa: CSLTAGPQYF
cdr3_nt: TGCAGTCTGACCGCCGGCCCGCAGTATTTT

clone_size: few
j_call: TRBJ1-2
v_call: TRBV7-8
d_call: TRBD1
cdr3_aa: CASSLARAGGDYGYTF
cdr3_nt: TGTGCCAGCAGCTTAGCGAGGGCAGGGGGAGACTATGGCTACACCTTC

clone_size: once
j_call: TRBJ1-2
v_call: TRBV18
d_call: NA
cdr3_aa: CASSAVVGGINSNYGYTF
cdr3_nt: TGTGCCAGCTCAGCTGTGGTTGGGGGAATTAATTCGAACTATGGCTACACCTTC

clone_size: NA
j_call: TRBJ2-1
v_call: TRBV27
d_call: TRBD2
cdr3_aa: CASSFSGSFYNEQFF
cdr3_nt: TGTGCCAGCAGTTTTAGCGGGAGTTTTTACAATGAGCAGTTCTTC